In its sample, the clone carrying this TCR beta chain was seen a few times. Its antigen is unidentified. This specimen comes from a study of cytomegalovirus exposure and HLA in healthy donors. It was with 60 Vbeta and 13 Jbeta primers that the PCR ran. The repertoire was sequenced with immunoSEQ multiplex PCR; TCRdb's copy has only in-frame clones and lacks some. The table lists 160,000 or so clones, more than 65% of them singletons. V lost 4 bases and J lost 7; bases outside the gene matches: 3. In germline, CDR1 is SGHTA, CDR2 FQGNSA. This CDR3 has 14 residues. Study-wide findings and caveats: The majority of TCR sequences were rare, yet some public TCRs appeared in many donors. A later analysis linked a missense variant in DCLRE1C to the trimming of TCR beta V and J genes. The authors reported that TCR beta sequences could predict HLA-A and HLA-B alleles. These predictions were accurate for most subjects in the first cohort. Among the most significant clusters, several appeared linked to common viral pathogens in a later analysis.

This sequence joins TRBV7-2 and TRBJ1-4; 10 bases map to TRBD1. The clonotype comes from a young man in good health and CMV-seronegative. What was sequenced was PBMCs. The CDR3 protein is CASSSDRGREKLFF. CDR3 in DNA: TGTGCCAGCAGCTCCGACAGGGGGCGTGAAAAACTGTTTTTT.